This entry lists 19 T cell receptor beta chains sequenced from one sample in a study of immune heterogeneity within non-small cell lung tumors. TCRs were amplified from roughly 650 ng gDNA of bulk tumor per sample. Doctors removed several biopsies from each primary tumor during surgery, keeping them far apart. Curative surgery was performed on patients who had untreated, newly diagnosed non-small cell lung cancer. For the TCR beta CDR3, multiplex PCR with 32 V and 13 J primers performed the amplification. TCRdb reprocessed the multiplex PCR reads with MiXCR, giving one entry per CDR3 protein. The sample shows 10,000 to 13,000 distinct CDR3 sequences, 25% to 30% of them seen only once. Sequenced: lung tumor tissue. These receptors all stem from a woman aged 55 to 70 with non-small cell lung cancer.

This clonotype has at least ten counts. The V gene is TRBV7-2, the J gene TRBJ1-3, with D uncertain. This CDR3 has 16 amino acids. V was trimmed by 1 base and J by 2 bases, leaving 12 bases between them. Germline CDR1 and CDR2: SGHTA and FQGNSA. The CDR3 loop is CASSLGSSRTGNTIYF. CDR3 sequence (DNA): TGTGCCAGCAGCTTAGGGTCATCTCGGACTGGAAACACCATATATTTT.

This clonotype was detected only a few times. V usage is TRBV5-1 and J usage is TRBJ2-4; D is perhaps TRBD1 or TRBD2 (5 bases each). The V gene lost 1 base and the J gene lost 6 bases, with 11 bases spanning the gap. Per the germline V gene, CDR1 is SGHRS and CDR2 is YFSETQ. The CDR3 runs to 14 residues. CDR3 DNA: TGCGCCAGCAGCTTGTACGGGGCCGGAAACATTCAGTACTTC. Translated: CASSLYGAGNIQYF.

The CDR3 spells CASSQRGTSDTQYF. The CDR3 nucleotides are TGTGCCAGCAGCCAGAGAGGGACTTCAGATACGCAGTATTTT. The chain combines TRBV6-1 with TRBJ2-3; tentative D call: TRBD2 (6 bases). V was shortened by 6 bases and J by 4 bases, with 14 bases between the two germline ends. The CDR3 has 14 amino acids. From germline, CDR1 is MNHNS and CDR2 SASEGT.

This clonotype is medium-sized by share. The junction differs from germline at one of its ends, possibly a read error. This rearrangement joins TRBV7-6 to TRBJ2-7; perhaps TRBD2 as D (5 bases). This CDR3 region has 10 residues. Germline V gives CDR1 SGHVS, CDR2 FNYEAQ. CDR3 in DNA: TGTGCCGGGAGCTCCCACGAGCAGTACTTC. Residues: CAGSSHEQYF.

For this clonotype: Being one base from a much bigger clone, this may be a read error. The V gene is TRBV2, the J gene TRBJ2-6; possible D gene TRBD1, 6 bases. Germline lookup yields CDR1 SNHLY and CDR2 FYNNEI. CDR3 length: 17 residues. CDR3 DNA sequence: TGTGCCAGCAGTGAAGACCAGGGGTCCCCTGGGGCCAGCGTCCTGACTTTC. Its translation: CASSEDQGSPGASVLTF.

V and J are TRBV12-3 or TRBV12-4 and TRBJ2-7; D gene unclear. The CDR3 contains 14 residues. The germline V and J ends were trimmed by 2 bases and 9 bases, with 17 bases remaining between them. CDR3 bases: TGTGCCAGCAGTTTATCCCTGTCAGACTCGGTGCAGTACTTC. Amino acid sequence: CASSLSLSDSVQYF.

There are many counts of this clonotype. The CDR3 spells CANRVGGSPLHF. The CDR3 DNA reads TGTGCTAACAGGGTCGGAGGTTCACCCCTCCACTTT. This chain links TRBV2 with TRBJ1-6, with D tentatively TRBD1 (6 bases). This CDR3 is 12 amino acids long. Germline V gene lookup returns CDR1 SNHLY and CDR2 FYNNEI.

In the case of this clonotype: The junction does not match germline at one end; this may be a read error. The rearrangement joins TRBV5-6 to TRBJ2-4; TRBD2 matches 8 bases. This CDR3 contains 17 residues. The germline V gene encodes CDR1 SGHDT and CDR2 YYEEEE. The CDR3: CANSLAVAGLAKNIQYF. The CDR3 nucleotides are TGTGCCAACAGCTTGGCGGTAGCGGGATTGGCCAAAAACATTCAGTACTTC.

This chain joins TRBV4-3 and TRBJ2-7; 7 positions agree with TRBD1. With V trimmed by 0 bases and J by 0 bases, 2 bases remained unmatched. This CDR3 is 15 amino acids long. Germline assignment: CDR1 LGHNA and CDR2 YSLEER. As DNA, the CDR3 is TGCGCCAGCAGCCAAGACTCAGGGGGCTCCTACGAGCAGTACTTC. It translates to CASSQDSGGSYEQYF.

There are a few counts of this clonotype. The chain couples TRBV5-5 to TRBJ1-1; no clear D. CDR1 and CDR2 (germline): SGHKS, YYEKEE (reference sequence). This CDR3 comprises 14 residues. V shed 0 bases and J shed 1 base, with 7 bases lying between them. This CDR3 is CASSLARRNTEAFF. The CDR3 coding sequence is TGTGCCAGCAGCTTGGCACGGAGGAACACTGAAGCTTTCTTT.

Within the sample, this clonotype is medium-sized. The chain joins TRBV27 to TRBJ2-7, with a possible D match to TRBD1 (6 bases). V was trimmed by 6 bases and J by 6 bases, leaving 9 bases between them. CDR3 length: 11 residues. Germline values: CDR1 MNHEY, CDR2 SMNVEV (reference sequence). The CDR3 here is CASRQQGEQYF. CDR3 coding DNA: TGTGCCAGCAGGCAACAGGGCGAGCAGTACTTC.

The chain uses TRBV20-1 and TRBJ2-1; D may be TRBD2 (5 bases). The CDR3 length is 18 residues. Trimming shortened V by 5 bases and J by 4 bases, and 27 bases separated the two germline ends. Germline V gene data show CDR1 as DFQATT and CDR2 as SNEGSKA (reference sequence). This chain's CDR3 is CSAPQGPISVGEYNEQFF. In nucleotides, the CDR3 is TGCAGTGCTCCACAAGGCCCCATTAGCGTGGGCGAATACAATGAGCAGTTCTTC.

As concerns this clonotype: At one end the junction does not follow the germline gene, possibly because of a read error. This rearrangement joins TRBV5-1 to TRBJ2-3, with 9 bases that match TRBD1. The CDR3 runs 15 residues. Germline values: CDR1 SGHRS, CDR2 YFSETQ. DNA of the CDR3: TGCTCCAGCAGCTTACAGGGGGCGTGGACAGATACGCAGTATTTT. Protein sequence: CSSSLQGAWTDTQYF.

This clonotype was counted between two and nine times. The gene calls are TRBV6-4 and TRBJ2-2; the D gene is possibly TRBD2 (5 bases). The CDR3 contains 13 residues. V was trimmed by 2 bases and J by 4 bases, leaving 5 bases between them. Germline V gene lookup returns CDR1 MRHNA and CDR2 SNTAGT. The CDR3: CASSDTSTGELFF. The DNA of the CDR3 is TGTGCCAGCAGTGACACTAGCACCGGGGAGCTGTTTTTT.

This clonotype was seen a handful of times. Given the absence of the conserved phenylalanine or tryptophan at the CDR3 end, a read error is likely. The DNA is left out, because the CDR3 cannot be placed on it with certainty; the CDR3 is given as TCRdb lists it. This chain connects TRBV7-8 to TRBJ2-3; TRBD1 is taken as the D call from the table, unchecked against the DNA. The CDR3 length equals 15 residues, ends included. Germline CDR1 reads SGHVS; CDR2 reads FQNEAQ. The CDR3 sequence: CASRAGHEREQYFGP.

This clonotype was counted ten times or more. J is TRBJ2-7 and V is TRBV7-9, with D tentatively TRBD1 (5 bases). Germline loops: CDR1 SEHNR, CDR2 FQNEAQ (reference sequence). Trimming left V 10 bases short and J 0 bases short, with 19 bases between. This CDR3 has 15 residues. CDR3 in DNA: TGTGCCACCGCTCGGTTAAGGGGTGGCTCCTACGAGCAGTACTTC. Translation gives CATARLRGGSYEQYF.

The gene calls are TRBV7-3 and TRBJ2-2, with TRBD1 matching over 8 bases. V lost 2 bases, J lost 7 bases, and 3 bases stayed unmatched. Germline V gene data show CDR1 as SGHTA and CDR2 as FQGTGA. This CDR3 spans 14 amino acids. The CDR3 DNA follows: TGTGCCAGCAGCTTAGGACAGGGATACGGGGAGCTGTTTTTT. Its protein product is CASSLGQGYGELFF. Full variable domain (missing parts from reference TRBV7-3 and TRBJ2-2): GAGVSQTPSNKVTEKGKYVELRCDPISGHTALYWYRQSLGQGPEFLIYFQGTGAADDSGLPNDRFFAVRPEGSVSTLKIQRTERGDSAVYLCASSLGQGYGELFFGEGSRLTVL.

J is TRBJ2-7 and V is TRBV10-3; D is possibly TRBD2 (5 bases). The CDR3 is made up of 13 amino acids. From germline, CDR1 is ENHRY and CDR2 SYGVKD. V dropped 2 bases and J dropped 1 base, with 6 bases sitting between them. CDR3 DNA sequence: TGTGCCATCAGTGAGGCGGGTTCCTACGAGCAGTACTTC. It codes for CAISEAGSYEQYF.

The V and J genes are TRBV10-3 and TRBJ1-3, with D unresolved. The CDR3 is 14 residues long. The germline CDR1 and CDR2 sequences are ENHRY and SYGVKD. The germline V and J ends were trimmed by 0 bases and 7 bases, with 10 bases remaining between them. This CDR3 reads CAISESRDRNTIYF. The CDR3, as DNA: TGTGCCATCAGTGAGTCGAGGGATCGGAACACCATATATTTT.